The 2 T cell receptor beta chains below were found in one sample sequenced in a study of T cells in Graves' hyperthyroidism and ophthalmopathy. Authors of the study amplified TCR beta CDR3 regions from RNA transcripts. During a first-round RT-PCR of the TCR CDR3, the HTBI primer set was used. TCRdb analysed the multiplex PCR reads with MiXCR anew, one entry per CDR3 protein. The table includes about 460,000 distinct CDR3 sequences, approximately 23% detected once. The sequenced material came from blood. The receptors stem from a woman aged 70-85 years with Graves' ophthalmopathy.

In this sample, this clonotype turned up a few times. The V gene is TRBV24-1, the J gene TRBJ1-2, with a possible D match to TRBD1 (6 bases). V lost 3 bases and J 9 bases, leaving 10 bases between the germline ends. This CDR3 contains 12 residues. Germline V gene sequence: CDR1 KGHDR, CDR2 SFDVKD. The CDR3 loop is CATSDLQGCYTF. As DNA, the CDR3 is TGTGCCACCAGTGATCTACAGGGATGCTACACCTTC.

The chain links TRBV18 to TRBJ1-2; D unclear. CDR1 is KGHSH, CDR2 LQKENI, per germline. V dropped 2 bases and J dropped 8 bases, with 15 bases sitting between them. The CDR3 has 14 amino acids. The CDR3 sequence is CASSPSLSRNGYTF. The CDR3, as DNA: TGTGCCAGCTCACCATCGTTATCCAGGAACGGCTACACCTTC.